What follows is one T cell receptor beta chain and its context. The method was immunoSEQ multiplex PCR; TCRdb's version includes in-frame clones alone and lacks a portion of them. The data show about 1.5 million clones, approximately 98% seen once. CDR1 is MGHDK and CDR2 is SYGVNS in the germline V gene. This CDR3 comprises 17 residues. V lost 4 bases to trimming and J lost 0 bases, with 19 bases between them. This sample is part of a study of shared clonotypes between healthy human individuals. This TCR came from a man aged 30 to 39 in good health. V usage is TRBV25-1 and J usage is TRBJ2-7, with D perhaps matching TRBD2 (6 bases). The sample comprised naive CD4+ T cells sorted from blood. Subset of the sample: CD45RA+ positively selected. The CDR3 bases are TGTGCCAGCAGTGTCGTCACGAGCGGGCGAGGCTCCTACGAGCAGTACTTC. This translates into CASSVVTSGRGSYEQYF.